Listed here are 21 T cell receptor beta chains from one sample, sequenced in a study of OX40 agonist ivuxolimab in advanced cancers. Sequenced by immunoSEQ multiplex PCR; TCRdb stores in-frame clones only, minus some. Of about 76,000 clones detected, approximately 86% appear once; the ten largest clones hold under 3%. Sample: CD4+ or CD8+ T cells sorted from blood, taken in a trial of the OX40 agonist ivuxolimab. These receptors were collected from an adult with an advanced solid tumor such as melanoma, head and neck, liver or kidney cancer.

The chain combines TRBV5-4 with TRBJ2-2, with D possibly TRBD1 on 6 matching bases. The V end was cut by 4 bases, the J end by 6 bases, with 19 bases between. From germline, CDR1 is SGHNT and CDR2 YYREEE (reference sequence). This CDR3 has 16 residues. This CDR3 is CASSVSRGLGAGELFF. The CDR3 DNA sequence: TGTGCCAGCAGCGTAAGCAGGGGTCTGGGTGCCGGGGAGCTGTTTTTT.

The chain couples TRBV7-6 to TRBJ2-3; TRBD2 aligns across 7 bases. J gave up 1 base and V 5 bases, and 9 bases lay outside the gene matches. This CDR3 comprises 16 residues. The germline V gene encodes CDR1 SGHVS and CDR2 FNYEAQ. The DNA for the CDR3 is TGTGCCAGCAGCCCCCGGGTGGCGGGGGGCACAGATACGCAGTATTTT. Translation gives CASSPRVAGGTDTQYF. Full variable domain (remainder filled in from reference TRBV7-6 and TRBJ2-3): GAGVSQSPRYKVTKRGQDVALRCDPISGHVSLYWYRQALGQGPEFLTYFNYEAQQDKSGLPNDRFSAERPEGSISTLTIQRTEQRDSAMYRCASSPRVAGGTDTQYFGPGTRLTVL.

The rearrangement joins TRBV6-1 to TRBJ2-3, with D maybe TRBD2 (6 bases). V lost 4 bases, J lost 6 bases, and 11 bases lay in between. This CDR3 has 13 residues. Germline V gives CDR1 MNHNS, CDR2 SASEGT. The CDR3 is CASSADYQDTQYF. DNA for the CDR3: TGTGCCAGCAGTGCGGACTATCAGGATACGCAGTATTTT.

This chain connects TRBV6-5 to TRBJ1-3; a weak D match, TRBD1 (5 bases). The germline V and J ends were trimmed by 6 bases and 5 bases, with 11 bases remaining between them. The CDR3 is 13 amino acids. Per germline, CDR1 MNHEY and CDR2 SVGAGI. CDR3 in DNA: TGTGCCAGCAGCCGGGACGTTCGAAACACCATATATTTT. It encodes CASSRDVRNTIYF.

The chain combines TRBV28 with TRBJ1-1; no reliable D call. This CDR3 region has 11 residues. Trimming removed 3 bases from V and 10 bases from J, with 9 bases in between. Germline assignment: CDR1 MDHEN and CDR2 SYDVKM. The CDR3 sequence: CASSFPAGAFF. The CDR3 DNA is TGTGCCAGCAGTTTCCCGGCAGGAGCTTTCTTT.

The chain recombines TRBV28 with TRBJ1-1; D uncertain. This CDR3 has 12 amino acids. Germline-derived CDR1 and CDR2 are MDHEN and SYDVKM. Deletions cut 3 bases from V and 2 bases from J, with 4 bases between. The CDR3 protein is CASSLLNTEAFF. CDR3 nucleotide sequence: TGTGCCAGCAGTTTGCTCAACACTGAAGCTTTCTTT.

This chain joins TRBV5-1 and TRBJ2-2; tentative D call: TRBD1 (6 bases). The CDR3 has 14 amino acids. V was trimmed by 3 bases and J by 1 base, leaving 7 bases between them. CDR1 and CDR2 (germline): SGHRS, YFSETQ. CDR3 nucleotide sequence: TGCGCCAGCAGCTCGACAGGGAACACCGGGGAGCTGTTTTTT. It codes for CASSSTGNTGELFF.

The rearrangement links TRBV7-9 to TRBJ1-1; weak D call: TRBD1 (6 bases). Per germline, CDR1 SEHNR and CDR2 FQNEAQ (reference sequence). With 3 bases removed from V and 1 base from J, the gap between germline ends came to 21 bases. The CDR3 is 18 residues long. CDR3 sequence: CASSLIAGHREGNTEAFF. CDR3 nucleotides: TGTGCCAGCAGCTTGATTGCGGGCCACAGGGAGGGGAACACTGAAGCTTTCTTT.

This clone was counted between two and nine times. V gene TRBV6-4 combines with J gene TRBJ2-7, with D uncertain. The CDR3 runs to 12 residues. With 0 bases removed from V and 2 bases from J, the gap between germline ends came to 2 bases. The germline V gene has CDR1 MRHNA and CDR2 SNTAGT. This CDR3 is CASSDSPYEQYV. The CDR3 nucleotides are TGTGCCAGCAGTGACTCGCCCTACGAGCAGTACGTC.

Only a few counts were recorded for this clone. The chain joins TRBV7-9 to TRBJ1-1, with TRBD1 matching 7 bases. Trimming took 0 bases from V and 4 from J; bases not matched to a gene: 5. The CDR3 sequence is 15 residues long. Germline V gene sequence: CDR1 SEHNR, CDR2 FQNEAQ (reference sequence). The CDR3 DNA is TGTGCCAGCAGCTTAGCAGGGGGCGCGCGCACTGAAGCTTTCTTT. Its translation is CASSLAGGARTEAFF.

This clone has only one observation. The rearrangement joins TRBV4-2 to TRBJ2-1, with TRBD2 matching 13 bases. CDR3 length: 15 amino acids. From germline, CDR1 is LGHNA and CDR2 YNFKEQ. Trimming cost V 4 bases and J 7 bases; bases outside gene matches: 4. CDR3: CASSPGTSGANEQFF. DNA of the CDR3: TGTGCCAGCAGCCCGGGGACTAGCGGGGCGAATGAGCAGTTCTTC.

This rearrangement joins TRBV6-5 to TRBJ2-5; D possibly corresponds to TRBD2 (7 bases). This CDR3 is built from 14 residues. Deletions cut 7 bases from V and 3 bases from J, with 15 bases between. CDR1 MNHEY and CDR2 SVGAGI come from the germline V gene. CDR3 in amino acids: CASKRDIWKETQYF. The CDR3 DNA follows: TGTGCCAGCAAGCGGGACATATGGAAAGAGACCCAGTACTTC.

The V call is TRBV30, the J call TRBJ1-1; tentative D call: TRBD1 (6 bases). The CDR3 is 12 residues long. Per germline, CDR1 GTSNPN and CDR2 SVGIG (reference sequence). V dropped 8 bases and J dropped 7 bases, with 17 bases sitting between them. The CDR3 DNA reads TGTGCCAGGAAACAGGGTAAAGGTGAAGCTTTCTTT. Its protein is CARKQGKGEAFF.

This clone was seen just once. This rearrangement joins TRBV7-2 to TRBJ2-7; 8 nucleotides align to TRBD1. Trimming at V came to 5 bases and at J to 4 bases, leaving 4 bases not matched to a gene. Germline CDR1 SGHTA, CDR2 FQGNSA. The CDR3 extends over 13 amino acids. The CDR3 coding sequence is TGTGCCAGCAGCACTGACAGGGGTTACGAGCAGTACGTC. This encodes CASSTDRGYEQYV.

The V call is TRBV6-5, the J call TRBJ1-6; D not certain. The germline V and J ends were trimmed by 0 bases and 1 base, with 4 bases remaining between them. The CDR3 runs 15 residues. The V gene's germline CDR1 is MNHEY and CDR2 SVGAGI. CDR3 sequence reads: CASSYSTSYNSPLHF. Here the CDR3 DNA reads TGTGCCAGCAGTTACTCGACTTCCTATAATTCACCCCTCCACTTT.

The V and J genes are TRBV27 and TRBJ2-1; maybe TRBD2 (5 bases). Between the trimmed V and J ends, which lost 2 bases and 8 bases, there was a span of 19 bases. Germline loops: CDR1 MNHEY, CDR2 SMNVEV (reference sequence). The CDR3 is 16 residues long. CDR3 in amino acids: CASSLVLTRDIDEQFF. CDR3 coding DNA: TGTGCCAGCAGTTTAGTTCTTACTAGAGACATCGATGAGCAGTTCTTC.

Details on this clone: One end of the junction does not line up with germline, which may come from a read error. This sequence joins TRBV7-2 and TRBJ2-7; D not certain. The CDR3 has 12 residues. In germline, CDR1 is SGHTA, CDR2 FQGNSA. DNA for the CDR3: TGTGCAAGCAGGCAGGACTCCTACGAGCAGTACTTC. Translated, it gives CASRQDSYEQYF.

V usage is TRBV6-5 and J usage is TRBJ1-6; D might be TRBD1 (6 bases). This CDR3 comprises 13 residues. CDR1 and CDR2 from the germline V gene are MNHEY and SVGAGI. The ends were cut back, 4 bases at V and 7 bases at J, with 8 bases in the middle. CDR3 protein: CASSWGQNSPLHF. CDR3 sequence (DNA): TGTGCCAGCAGTTGGGGGCAGAATTCACCCCTCCACTTT.

CDR3 sequence (DNA): TGCAGCGTTGAGGGACAGGGCGGAGAGACCCAGTACTTC. Protein product: CSVEGQGGETQYF. The chain employs TRBV29-1 and TRBJ2-5; the match to TRBD1 covers 9 bases. After removal of 3 bases from V and 4 bases from J, the junction contained 3 bases not matched to a gene. Germline V gene sequence: CDR1 SQVTM, CDR2 ANQGSEA. The CDR3 extends over 13 amino acids.

This clone was found once. The chain combines TRBV9 with TRBJ1-5; D possibly corresponds to TRBD1 (5 bases). The ends were cut back, 3 bases at V and 3 bases at J, with 16 bases in the middle. CDR3 length: 16 amino acids. Germline V gene sequence: CDR1 SGDLS, CDR2 YYNGEE. The CDR3 region has the DNA TGTGCCAGCAGCGGGGGCACGGACTCCCCCAATCAGCCCCAGCATTTT. Translation gives CASSGGTDSPNQPQHF.

Only a few counts were recorded for this clone. This chain connects TRBV2 to TRBJ1-2, with 9 bases identical to TRBD1. V shed 3 bases and J 7 bases; nucleotides not matched to a gene: 12. Looked up from germline, CDR1 is SNHLY and CDR2 is FYNNEI. This CDR3 spans 16 amino acids. The CDR3 protein is CASSDTYRDRVRGYTF. The CDR3 region has the DNA TGTGCCAGCAGTGATACCTACCGGGACAGGGTTCGTGGCTACACCTTC.